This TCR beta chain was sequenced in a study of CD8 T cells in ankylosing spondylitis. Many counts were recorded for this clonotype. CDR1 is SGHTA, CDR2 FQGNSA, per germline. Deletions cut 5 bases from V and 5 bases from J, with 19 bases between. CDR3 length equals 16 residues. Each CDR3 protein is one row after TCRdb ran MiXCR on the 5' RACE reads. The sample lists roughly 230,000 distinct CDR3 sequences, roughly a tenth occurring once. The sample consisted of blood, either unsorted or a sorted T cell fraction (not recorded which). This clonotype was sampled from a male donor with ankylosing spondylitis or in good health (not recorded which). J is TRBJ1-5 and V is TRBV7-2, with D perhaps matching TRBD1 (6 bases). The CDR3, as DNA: TGTGCCAGCAGCACGGGGGCCGGACCACGCTATCAGCCCCAGCATTTT. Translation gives CASSTGAGPRYQPQHF.